This T cell receptor beta chain was profiled in a study of cytomegalovirus exposure and HLA in healthy donors. Nominal health characterized the donors when sampled, though unrecorded immune exposures were likely. This CDR3 region has 15 residues. The germline V gene has CDR1 SGHNT and CDR2 YYREEE (reference sequence). V was trimmed by 4 bases and J by 3 bases, leaving 17 bases between them. The PCR employed 60 Vbeta primers together with 13 Jbeta primers. Sequenced by immunoSEQ multiplex PCR; TCRdb stores in-frame clones only, minus some. Recorded for this sample: approximately 200,000 clones. General study points: An analysis done earlier found most TCR beta V segments productive about 87% or about 30% of the time. When a later analysis was performed, an Asian-associated ancestry cluster reportedly had fewer N-insertions than the roughly 630-donor mean. For most TCR sequences rarity was the rule, although some public TCRs occurred in many donors.

In the case of this clone: What it binds is not known.

This clonotype was obtained from a boy aged 5-17 years in good health and CMV-seronegative. This chain joins TRBV5-4 and TRBJ2-7, with D possibly TRBD1 on 5 matching bases. Sequenced material: PBMCs. This CDR3 reads CASSPTGSRNYEQYF. CDR3 sequence (DNA): TGTGCCAGCAGCCCCACAGGCTCCAGGAACTACGAGCAGTACTTC.